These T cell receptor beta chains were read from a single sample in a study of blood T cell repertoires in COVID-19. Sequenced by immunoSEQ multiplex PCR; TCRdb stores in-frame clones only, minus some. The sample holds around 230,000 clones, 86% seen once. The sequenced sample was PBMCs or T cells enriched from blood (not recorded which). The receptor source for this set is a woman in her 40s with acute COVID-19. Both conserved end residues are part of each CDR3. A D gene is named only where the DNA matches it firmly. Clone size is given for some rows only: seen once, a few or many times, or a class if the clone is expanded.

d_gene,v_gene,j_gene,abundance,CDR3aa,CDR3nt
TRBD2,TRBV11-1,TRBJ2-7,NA,CASSNTLTSGRWEQYF,TGTGCCAGCAGCAACACCCTGACTAGCGGGAGGTGGGAGCAGTACTTC
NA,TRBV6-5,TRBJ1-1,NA,CASSYRGPSNTEAFF,TGTGCCAGCAGTTACAGGGGTCCATCAAACACTGAAGCTTTCTTT
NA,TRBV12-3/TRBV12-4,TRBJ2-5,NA,CASSLTLDETQYF,TGTGCCAGCAGTTTAACCCTAGACGAGACCCAGTACTTC
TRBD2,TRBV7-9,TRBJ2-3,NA,CASSLVVAGVGSDTQYF,TGTGCCAGCAGCTTAGTTGTAGCGGGAGTGGGCTCAGATACGCAGTATTTT
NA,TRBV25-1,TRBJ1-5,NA,CASSDGMYSNQPQHF,TGTGCCAGCAGTGACGGGATGTATAGCAATCAGCCCCAGCATTTT
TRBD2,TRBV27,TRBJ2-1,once,CASSLTSGGYNEQFF,TGTGCCAGCAGTCTAACTAGCGGGGGATACAATGAGCAGTTCTTC
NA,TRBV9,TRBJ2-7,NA,CASSVVAGEGEQYF,TGTGCCAGCAGCGTAGTGGCGGGCGAGGGTGAGCAGTACTTC
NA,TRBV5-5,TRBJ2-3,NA,CASSFFAGNTDTQYF,TGTGCCAGCAGCTTTTTCGCAGGGAACACAGATACGCAGTATTTT
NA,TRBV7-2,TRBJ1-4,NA,CASSLYRDEKLFF,TGTGCCAGCAGCTTATACAGGGATGAAAAACTGTTTTTT
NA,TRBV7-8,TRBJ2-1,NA,CASSPSGISYNEQFF,TGTGCCAGCAGCCCAAGCGGAATCTCCTACAATGAGCAGTTCTTC
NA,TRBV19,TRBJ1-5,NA,CASSTLAGNQPQHF,TGTGCCAGTAGTACCCTGGCAGGGAACCAGCCCCAGCATTTT
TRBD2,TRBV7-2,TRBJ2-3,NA,CASSLRASGSPDTQYF,TGTGCCAGCAGCTTAAGGGCTAGCGGGAGCCCAGATACGCAGTATTTT
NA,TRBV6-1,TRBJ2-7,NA,CASSEAREYEQYF,TGTGCCAGCAGTGAAGCGCGGGAATACGAGCAGTACTTC
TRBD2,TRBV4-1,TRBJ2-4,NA,CASSRLAGGENIQYF,TGCGCCAGCAGCCGTCTGGCGGGAGGTGAAAACATTCAGTACTTC
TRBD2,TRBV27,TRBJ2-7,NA,CATKSSGGDSYEQYF,TGTGCCACCAAGTCTAGCGGGGGAGACTCCTACGAGCAGTACTTC
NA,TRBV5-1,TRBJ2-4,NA,CASSLYVSSNQYF,TGCGCCAGCAGCTTGTACGTCAGTTCCAATCAGTACTTC
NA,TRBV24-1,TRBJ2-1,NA,CATSDFASSYNEQFF,TGTGCCACCAGTGATTTTGCTAGCTCCTACAATGAGCAGTTCTTC
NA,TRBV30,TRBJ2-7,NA,CAWSVSVEQYF,TGTGCCTGGAGTGTATCTGTCGAGCAGTACTTC
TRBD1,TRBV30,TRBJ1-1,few,CAWILGQGLTDTEAFF,TGTGCCTGGATCTTAGGACAGGGGTTGACGGACACTGAAGCTTTCTTT
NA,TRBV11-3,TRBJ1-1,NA,CASSLEGAGSGTEAFF,TGTGCCAGCAGCTTAGAAGGGGCAGGGTCGGGCACTGAAGCTTTCTTT
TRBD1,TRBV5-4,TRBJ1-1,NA,CASSPRDRGHTEAFF,TGTGCCAGCAGCCCTCGGGACAGGGGGCACACTGAAGCTTTCTTT
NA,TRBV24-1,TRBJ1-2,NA,CATSDSLNPYASNYGYTF,TGTGCCACCAGTGATTCCCTAAATCCATACGCCTCAAACTATGGCTACACCTTC